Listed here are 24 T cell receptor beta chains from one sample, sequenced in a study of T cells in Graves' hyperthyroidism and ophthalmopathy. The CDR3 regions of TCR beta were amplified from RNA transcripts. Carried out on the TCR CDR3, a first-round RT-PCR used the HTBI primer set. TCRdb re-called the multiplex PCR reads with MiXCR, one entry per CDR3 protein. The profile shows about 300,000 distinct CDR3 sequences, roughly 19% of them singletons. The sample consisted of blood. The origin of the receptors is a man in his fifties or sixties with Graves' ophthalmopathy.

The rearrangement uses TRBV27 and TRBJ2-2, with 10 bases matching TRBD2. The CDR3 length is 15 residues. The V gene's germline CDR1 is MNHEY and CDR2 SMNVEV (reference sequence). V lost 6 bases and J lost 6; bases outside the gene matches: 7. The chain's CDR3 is CASRSGRVSAGELFF. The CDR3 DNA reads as TGTGCCAGCAGAAGCGGGAGGGTTAGTGCCGGGGAGCTGTTTTTT.

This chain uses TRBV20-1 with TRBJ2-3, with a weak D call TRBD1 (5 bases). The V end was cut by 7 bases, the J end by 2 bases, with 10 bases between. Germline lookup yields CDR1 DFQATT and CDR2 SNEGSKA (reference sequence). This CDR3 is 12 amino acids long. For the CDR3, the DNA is TGCAGTGTTCGCAGGGACACAGATACGCAGTATTTT. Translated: CSVRRDTDTQYF.

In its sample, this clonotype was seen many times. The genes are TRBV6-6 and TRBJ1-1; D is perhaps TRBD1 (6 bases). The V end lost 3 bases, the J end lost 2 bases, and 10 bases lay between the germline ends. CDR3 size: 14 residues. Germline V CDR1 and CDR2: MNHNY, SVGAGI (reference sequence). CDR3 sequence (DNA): TGTGCCAGCAGTTATGGGGGGGGCAACACTGAAGCTTTCTTT. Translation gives CASSYGGGNTEAFF.

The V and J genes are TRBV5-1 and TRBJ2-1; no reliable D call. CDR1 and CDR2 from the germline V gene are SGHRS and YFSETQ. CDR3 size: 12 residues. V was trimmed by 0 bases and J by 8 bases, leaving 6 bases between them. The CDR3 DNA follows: TGCGCCAGCAGCTTGGGCAAGGATGAGCAGTTCTTC. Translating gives CASSLGKDEQFF. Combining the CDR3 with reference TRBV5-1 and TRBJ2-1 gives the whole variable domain KAGVTQTPRYLIKTRGQQVTLSCSPISGHRSVSWYQQTPGQGLQFLFEYFSETQRNKGNFPGRFSGRQFSNSRSEMNVSTLELGDSALYLCASSLGKDEQFFGPGTRLTVL.

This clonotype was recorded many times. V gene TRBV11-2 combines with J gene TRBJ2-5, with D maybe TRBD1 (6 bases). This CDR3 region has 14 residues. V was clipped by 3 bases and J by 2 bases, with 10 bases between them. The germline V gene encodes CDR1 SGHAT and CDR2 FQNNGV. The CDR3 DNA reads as TGTGCCAGCAGCTTGAGGGACATTCAAGAGACCCAGTACTTC. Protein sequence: CASSLRDIQETQYF.

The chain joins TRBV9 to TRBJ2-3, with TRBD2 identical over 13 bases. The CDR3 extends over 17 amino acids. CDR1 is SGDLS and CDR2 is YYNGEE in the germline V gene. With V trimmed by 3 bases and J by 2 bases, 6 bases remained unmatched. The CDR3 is CASSARGLAGPTDTQYF. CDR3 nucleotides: TGTGCCAGCAGCGCCCGGGGACTAGCGGGACCCACAGATACGCAGTATTTT.

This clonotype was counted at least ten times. Here the CDR3 DNA reads TGTGCCAGCAGTTTCCAGAAGTTAAGCCCCTACAATGAGCAGTTCTTC. The encoded protein is CASSFQKLSPYNEQFF. V gene TRBV27 combines with J gene TRBJ2-1; no clear D gene. CDR1 and CDR2 from the germline V gene are MNHEY and SMNVEV (reference sequence). The CDR3 extends over 16 amino acids. Trimming took 3 bases from V and 2 from J, leaving 14 bases between them.

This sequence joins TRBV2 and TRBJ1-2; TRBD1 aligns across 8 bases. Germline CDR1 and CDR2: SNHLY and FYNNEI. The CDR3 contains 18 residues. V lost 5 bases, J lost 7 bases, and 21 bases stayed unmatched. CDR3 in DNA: TGTGCCAGCAGTCCCTCCCGGGACAGGTCCCTCCGGGGTTTTGGCTACACCTTC. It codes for CASSPSRDRSLRGFGYTF.

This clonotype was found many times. The CDR3 spells CASSPTSRTDTQYF. The CDR3 DNA is TGTGCCAGCAGCCCTACTAGCCGCACAGATACGCAGTATTTT. This sequence joins TRBV6-2 or TRBV6-3 and TRBJ2-3; TRBD2 is a possible D gene (6 bases). Germline CDR1 and CDR2: MNHEY and SVGEGT. Trimming took 6 bases from V and 1 from J, leaving 11 bases between them. The CDR3 consists of 14 residues.

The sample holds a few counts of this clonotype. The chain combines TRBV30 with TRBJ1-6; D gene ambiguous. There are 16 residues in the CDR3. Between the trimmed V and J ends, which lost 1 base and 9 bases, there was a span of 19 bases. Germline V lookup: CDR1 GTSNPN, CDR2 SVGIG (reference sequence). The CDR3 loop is CAWSDMGREVGSPLHF. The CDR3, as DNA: TGTGCCTGGAGTGACATGGGCCGGGAAGTTGGTTCACCCCTCCACTTT.

CDR3 loop: CASSIGTSGSVEQYF. The CDR3 nucleotides are TGTGCCAGTAGTATCGGGACTAGCGGGAGTGTCGAGCAGTACTTC. The chain joins TRBV19 to TRBJ2-7; 14 nucleotides align to TRBD2. Germline CDR1 is LNHDA and CDR2 is SQIVND (reference sequence). This CDR3 spans 15 amino acids. With 3 bases clipped from V and 6 bases from J, the junction kept 4 bases outside the gene matches.

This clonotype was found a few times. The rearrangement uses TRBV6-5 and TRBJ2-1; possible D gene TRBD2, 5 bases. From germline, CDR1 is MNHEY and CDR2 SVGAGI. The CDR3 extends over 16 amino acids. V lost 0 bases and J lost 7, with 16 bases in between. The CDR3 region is CASSYSRKKAENEQFF. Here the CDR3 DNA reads TGTGCCAGCAGTTACTCGAGAAAGAAAGCGGAGAATGAGCAGTTCTTC.

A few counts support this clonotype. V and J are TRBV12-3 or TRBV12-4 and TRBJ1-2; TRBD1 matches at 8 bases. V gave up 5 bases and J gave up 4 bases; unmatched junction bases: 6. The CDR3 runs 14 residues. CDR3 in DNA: TGTGCCAGCAGTGGACAGGGATTAAGCTATGGCTACACCTTC. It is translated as CASSGQGLSYGYTF.

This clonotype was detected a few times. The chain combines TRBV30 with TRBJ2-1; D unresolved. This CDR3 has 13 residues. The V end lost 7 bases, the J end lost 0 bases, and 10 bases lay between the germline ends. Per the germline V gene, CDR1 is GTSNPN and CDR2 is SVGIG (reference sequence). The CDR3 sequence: CASSGGSYNEQFF. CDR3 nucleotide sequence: TGTGCCTCCTCTGGCGGCTCCTACAATGAGCAGTTCTTC. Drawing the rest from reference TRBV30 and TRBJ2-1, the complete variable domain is SQTIHQWPATLVQPVGSPLSLECTVEGTSNPNLYWYRQAAGRGLQLLFYSVGIGQISSEVPQNLSASRPQDRQFILSSKKLLLSDSGFYLCASSGGSYNEQFFGPGTRLTVL.

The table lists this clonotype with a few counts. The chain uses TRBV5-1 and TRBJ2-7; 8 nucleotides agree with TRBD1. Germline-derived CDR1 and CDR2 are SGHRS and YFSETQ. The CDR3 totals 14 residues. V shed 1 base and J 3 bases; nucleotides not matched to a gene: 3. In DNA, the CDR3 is TGCGCCAGCAGCTTGAACGGACAGGGCTACGAGCAGTACTTC. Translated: CASSLNGQGYEQYF.

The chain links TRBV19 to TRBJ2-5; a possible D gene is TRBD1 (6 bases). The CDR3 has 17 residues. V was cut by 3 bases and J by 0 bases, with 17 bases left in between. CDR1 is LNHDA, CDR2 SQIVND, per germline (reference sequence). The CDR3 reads CASSIRQAAEYQETQYF. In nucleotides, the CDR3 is TGTGCCAGTAGTATCCGACAGGCTGCCGAGTACCAAGAGACCCAGTACTTC.

DNA of the CDR3: TGCGCCAGCAGTGAGTTCGCTGGGACGGCCACGAACACTGAAGCTTTCTTT. This sequence encodes CASSEFAGTATNTEAFF. The chain is built from TRBV10-2 and TRBJ1-1; D might be TRBD1 (5 bases). The germline CDR1 and CDR2 sequences are WSHSY and SAAADI. CDR3 length: 17 amino acids. V was pared by 1 base and J by 1 base, with 16 bases between.

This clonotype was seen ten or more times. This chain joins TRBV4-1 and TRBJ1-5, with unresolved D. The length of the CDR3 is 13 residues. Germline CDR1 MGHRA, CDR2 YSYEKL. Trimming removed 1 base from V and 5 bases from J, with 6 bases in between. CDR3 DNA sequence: TGCGCCAGCAGCCAAGGCGGAGATCAGCCCCAGCATTTT. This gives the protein CASSQGGDQPQHF.

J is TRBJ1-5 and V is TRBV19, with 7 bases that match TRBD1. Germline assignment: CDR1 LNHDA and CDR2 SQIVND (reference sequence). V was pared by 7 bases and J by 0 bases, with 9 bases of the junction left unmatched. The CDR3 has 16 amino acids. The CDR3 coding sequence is TGTGCCAGTACCATAACAGGGGAGTATAGCAATCAGCCCCAGCATTTT. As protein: CASTITGEYSNQPQHF.

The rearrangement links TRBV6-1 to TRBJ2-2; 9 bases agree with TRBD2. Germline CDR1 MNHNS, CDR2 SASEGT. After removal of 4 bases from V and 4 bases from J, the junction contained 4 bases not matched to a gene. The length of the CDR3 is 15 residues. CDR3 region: CASSAGLASTGELFF. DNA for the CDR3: TGTGCCAGCAGTGCTGGACTAGCGAGCACCGGGGAGCTGTTTTTT.

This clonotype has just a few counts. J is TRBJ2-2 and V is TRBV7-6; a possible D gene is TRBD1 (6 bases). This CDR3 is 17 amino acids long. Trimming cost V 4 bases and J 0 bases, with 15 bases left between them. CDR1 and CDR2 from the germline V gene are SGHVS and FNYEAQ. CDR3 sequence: CASSYPTGGTNTGELFF. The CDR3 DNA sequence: TGTGCCAGCAGCTACCCGACAGGAGGAACGAACACCGGGGAGCTGTTTTTT. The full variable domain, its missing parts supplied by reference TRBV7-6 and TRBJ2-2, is GAGVSQSPRYKVTKRGQDVALRCDPISGHVSLYWYRQALGQGPEFLTYFNYEAQQDKSGLPNDRFSAERPEGSISTLTIQRTEQRDSAMYRCASSYPTGGTNTGELFFGEGSRLTVL.

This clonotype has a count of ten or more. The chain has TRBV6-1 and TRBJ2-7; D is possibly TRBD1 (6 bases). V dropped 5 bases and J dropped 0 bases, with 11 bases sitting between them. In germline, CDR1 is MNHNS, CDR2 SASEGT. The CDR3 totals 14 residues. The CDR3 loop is CASSHQQGSYEQYF. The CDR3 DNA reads TGTGCCAGCAGTCACCAACAGGGCTCCTACGAGCAGTACTTC.

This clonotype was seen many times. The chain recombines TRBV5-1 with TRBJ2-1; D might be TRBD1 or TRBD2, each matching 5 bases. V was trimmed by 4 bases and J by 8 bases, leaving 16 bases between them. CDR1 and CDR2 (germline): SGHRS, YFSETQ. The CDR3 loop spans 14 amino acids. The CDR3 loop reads CASSPGAIGDEQFF. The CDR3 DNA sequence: TGCGCCAGCAGCCCCGGGGCCATAGGGGATGAGCAGTTCTTC.

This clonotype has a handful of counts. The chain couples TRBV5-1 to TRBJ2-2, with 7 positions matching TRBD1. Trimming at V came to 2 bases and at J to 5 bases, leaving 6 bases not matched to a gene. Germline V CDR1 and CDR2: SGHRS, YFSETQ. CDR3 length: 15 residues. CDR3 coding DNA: TGCGCCAGCAGCTTTTCCGGGACAGATACCGGGGAGCTGTTTTTT. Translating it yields CASSFSGTDTGELFF.